One and the same sample provided the 19 T cell receptor beta chains below, sequenced in a study of blood T cell repertoires in COVID-19. Using immunoSEQ multiplex PCR, the repertoire was profiled, and TCRdb retains in-frame clones only, with some absent. The sample includes about 51,000 clones, approximately 86% of them seen just once. The sequenced sample consisted of peripheral blood. These receptors were taken from a man aged 55 to 70 with acute or convalescent COVID-19.

The rearrangement joins TRBV6-1 to TRBJ2-1, with TRBD2 identical over 7 bases. The CDR3 is made up of 17 amino acids. Germline CDR1 MNHNS, CDR2 SASEGT. V was pared by 2 bases and J by 4 bases, with 11 bases of the junction left unmatched. The CDR3 spells CASSENQRGFSYNEQFF. As DNA, the CDR3 is TGTGCCAGCAGTGAAAACCAGCGGGGTTTTTCGTACAATGAGCAGTTCTTC.

The sample holds one count of this clone. The genes are TRBV21-1 and TRBJ1-2; the table's TRBD1 call for D was not verified on the DNA. TRBV21-1 corresponds to a pseudogene. There are 19 residues in the CDR3. Here the CDR3 DNA reads TGTGCCAGCAGCAAGATTTCCTCCCCGGACAGGGATAGGCGGAGGGGCTACACCTTC. It is translated as CASSKISSPDRDRRRGYTF.

This chain links TRBV3-1 (or the pseudogene TRBV3-2) with TRBJ1-2; D possibly corresponds to TRBD1 (5 bases). With 5 bases removed from V and 2 bases from J, the gap between germline ends came to 12 bases. This CDR3 is 14 amino acids long. The germline gives CDR1 LGHDT, CDR2 YNNKEL (reference sequence). CDR3 sequence: CASSYPGGNYGYTF. In DNA, the CDR3 is TGTGCCAGCAGCTATCCCGGGGGGAACTATGGCTACACCTTC.

CDR3 nucleotide sequence: TGTGCCAGCAGCTTGCCCGGGACAGGGGATCCCGAGCAGTACTTC. It yields the protein CASSLPGTGDPEQYF. V is TRBV7-2 and J is TRBJ2-7, with 10 bases aligning to TRBD1. The CDR3 extends over 15 amino acids. J lost 6 bases, V lost 3 bases, and 8 bases had no gene match. The V gene's germline CDR1 is SGHTA and CDR2 FQGNSA.

The rearrangement links TRBV5-6 to TRBJ1-4, with a weak D call TRBD1 (6 bases). The CDR3 length is 13 residues. Germline values: CDR1 SGHDT, CDR2 YYEEEE. V lost 5 bases, J lost 8 bases, and 13 bases lay in between. The CDR3, as DNA: TGTGCCAGCAGTAAACAGGGAGCCGAAAAACTGTTTTTT. Its protein is CASSKQGAEKLFF.

The CDR3 sequence: CASSLQGGYEQYF. CDR3 DNA sequence: TGTGCCAGCAGCCTACAGGGGGGCTACGAGCAGTACTTC. J is TRBJ2-7 and V is TRBV5-4; 8 nucleotides line up with TRBD1. Unmatched junction bases numbered 3, after V lost 4 bases and J lost 3 bases. Germline V gene lookup returns CDR1 SGHNT and CDR2 YYREEE (reference sequence). The CDR3 consists of 13 residues.

This clone was seen more than once but under ten times. The V call is TRBV6-2 or TRBV6-3, the J call TRBJ1-4; possibly TRBD1 for D (5 bases). Per germline, CDR1 MNHEY and CDR2 SVGEGT. Trimming stripped 2 bases from V and 7 bases from J, with 14 bases between. The CDR3 is 15 amino acids. CDR3 residues: CASSYIGQGGEKLFF. CDR3 coding DNA: TGTGCCAGCAGTTACATCGGCCAGGGAGGTGAAAAACTGTTTTTT.

The CDR3 spells CASSTRTGGTVYEQYF. The CDR3 DNA follows: TGTGCCAGCAGCACCCGGACAGGGGGGACCGTCTACGAGCAGTACTTC. The genes are TRBV7-2 and TRBJ2-7, with 10 bases lining up with TRBD1. V lost 5 bases and J lost 3; bases outside the gene matches: 10. This CDR3 is built from 16 residues. Germline V gene data show CDR1 as SGHTA and CDR2 as FQGNSA.

CDR3 nucleotides: TGTGCCAGCAGTTCCACCGGACTAGCGGGAGCAGATACGCAGTATTTT. It specifies CASSSTGLAGADTQYF. This rearrangement joins TRBV27 to TRBJ2-3; TRBD2 agrees at 13 bases. Unmatched junction bases numbered 5, after V lost 4 bases and J lost 4 bases. The germline V gene has CDR1 MNHEY and CDR2 SMNVEV (reference sequence). The length of the CDR3 is 16 residues.

The CDR3 region has the DNA TGTGCCAGCAGGGGGGAGGAGAGGGGCTACACCTTC. It yields the protein CASRGEERGYTF. The chain links TRBV7-9 to TRBJ1-2; a possible D gene is TRBD1 (5 bases). Germline V gene data show CDR1 as SEHNR and CDR2 as FQNEAQ (reference sequence). V shed 6 bases and J shed 8 bases, with 13 bases lying between them. The CDR3 contains 12 residues.

The chain couples TRBV28 to TRBJ1-3; the D is unclear. CDR3 length: 14 residues. Trimming cost V 6 bases and J 6 bases, with 15 bases left between them. Germline V gene sequence: CDR1 MDHEN, CDR2 SYDVKM. The CDR3 protein is CASSRGIRENTIYF. The DNA of the CDR3 is TGTGCCAGCAGCCGAGGGATTCGGGAAAACACCATATATTTT.

This clone was picked up one time. This rearrangement joins TRBV10-3 to TRBJ1-4; D may be TRBD1 (6 bases). Germline V gene lookup returns CDR1 ENHRY and CDR2 SYGVKD. V was trimmed by 2 bases and J by 0 bases, leaving 16 bases between them. There are 18 residues in the CDR3. Written as DNA, the CDR3 is TGTGCCATCAGTGAGGGGCGGGGGGCCCCGTCAACTAATGAAAAACTGTTTTTT. It specifies CAISEGRGAPSTNEKLFF.

This clone appeared a few times. This sequence joins TRBV11-2 and TRBJ1-6; D is possibly TRBD1 (5 bases). Trimming removed 1 base at V and 7 bases at J, with 11 bases between. CDR3 length: 15 residues. Germline CDR1 reads SGHAT; CDR2 reads FQNNGV. Here the CDR3 reads CASSLAGWRNSPLHF. The CDR3 DNA is TGTGCCAGCAGCTTAGCAGGGTGGAGAAATTCACCCCTCCACTTT.

This chain links TRBV27 with TRBJ2-7; 7 positions agree with TRBD1. The CDR3 extends over 15 amino acids. V lost 0 bases to trimming and J lost 2 bases; unmatched junction nucleotides: 4. Germline V gene data show CDR1 as MNHEY and CDR2 as SMNVEV (reference sequence). The CDR3 DNA sequence: TGTGCCAGCAGTTTATCGAACCAGGGGGCCTACGAGCAGTACTTC. Translation: CASSLSNQGAYEQYF.

The V call is TRBV5-4, the J call TRBJ2-1; 9 bases line up with TRBD1. V shed 6 bases, J shed 0 bases, and the junction held 10 bases outside the gene matches. The germline V gene has CDR1 SGHNT and CDR2 YYREEE (reference sequence). This CDR3 contains 17 residues. This CDR3 is CASTHLTGGSSYNEQFF. CDR3 nucleotides: TGTGCCAGCACCCACCTTACAGGGGGCAGCTCCTACAATGAGCAGTTCTTC.

This clone was counted once. V is TRBV7-8 and J is TRBJ2-7; perhaps TRBD1 as D (5 bases). V lost 2 bases and J lost 3, with 17 bases in between. The germline V gene encodes CDR1 SGHVS and CDR2 FQNEAQ. The CDR3 runs 16 residues. For the CDR3, the DNA is TGTGCCAGCAGCTTACCCCGGACACTTGGGAACTACGAGCAGTACTTC. Protein sequence: CASSLPRTLGNYEQYF.

The rearrangement joins TRBV5-5 to TRBJ2-5; D unresolved. V was shortened by 2 bases and J by 5 bases, with 10 bases between the two germline ends. Germline V lookup: CDR1 SGHKS, CDR2 YYEKEE (reference sequence). This CDR3 is 13 amino acids long. The CDR3 reads CASSLTPSETQYF. DNA for the CDR3: TGTGCCAGCAGCTTAACACCGTCGGAGACCCAGTACTTC.

This sequence joins TRBV5-1 and TRBJ1-6; the D gene is possibly TRBD1 (5 bases). Trimming took off 4 bases at V and 3 bases at J, with 8 bases between the two ends. The CDR3 is 14 amino acids. Germline V gene sequence: CDR1 SGHRS, CDR2 YFSETQ. CDR3 residues: CASSLDSYNSPLHF. The DNA for the CDR3 is TGCGCCAGCAGCCTAGACAGCTATAATTCACCCCTCCACTTT.

CDR3 bases: TGTGCCAGCAGCTTAAGGGGACAGGGTTCCTACGAGCAGTACTTC. This sequence encodes CASSLRGQGSYEQYF. This chain connects TRBV7-2 to TRBJ2-7, with 9 bases matching TRBD1. CDR1 SGHTA and CDR2 FQGNSA come from the germline V gene. V lost 2 bases and J lost 1; bases outside the gene matches: 3. The CDR3 has 15 amino acids.